The clone carrying this T cell receptor beta chain came up many times. Its antigen is as yet unknown. All the donors were Caucasian adults who lived in Nashville, Tennessee. The data stem from a study of shared clonotypes between healthy human individuals. Study results and limitations: Investigators expected sequencing depth to affect clonotype sharing among donors.

Sequencing was performed with immunoSEQ multiplex PCR; in TCRdb, only in-frame clones are kept and a portion is missing. The sample records approximately 320,000 clones, 74% being singletons. Germline lookup yields CDR1 SNHLY and CDR2 FYNNEI. The CDR3 runs 14 residues. The V end lost 7 bases, the J end lost 4 bases, and 16 bases lay between the germline ends. The J gene is TRBJ1-2, the V gene TRBV2; D might be TRBD1 (6 bases). This clonotype originated in a man aged 25-45 years in good health. What was sequenced was memory CD4+ T cells sorted from blood. Subset described: CD45RA-negative fraction. The CDR3 reads CASTTEQGLYGYTF. The DNA of the CDR3 is TGTGCCAGCACCACCGAACAGGGACTCTATGGCTACACCTTC. The variable domain in full, completed from reference TRBV2 and TRBJ1-2, reads EPEVTQTPSHQVTQMGQEVILRCVPISNHLYFYWYRQILGQKVEFLVSFYNNEISEKSEIFDDQFSVERPDGSNFTLKIRSTKLEDSAMYFCASTTEQGLYGYTFGSGTRLTVV.